A single sample is the source of the 25 T cell receptor beta chains below, sequenced in a study of CD8 T cells in Susac syndrome. The authors reverse transcribed roughly 0.5 to 1 ug RNA with random hexamers. Each CDR3 protein gets one entry after TCRdb re-called the immunoSEQ multiplex PCR reads with MiXCR. The repertoire holds roughly 110,000 distinct CDR3 sequences, approximately 93% seen once, with about 0.41% in the top ten. The sample taken for sequencing was CD8+ T cells from PBMCs. These receptors all come from a human donor with Susac syndrome.

This clonotype was counted once. V gene TRBV3-1 combines with J gene TRBJ2-2, with 7 bases aligning to TRBD2. The J segment lost 5 bases and the V segment lost 4 bases, leaving 7 bases of the junction unmatched. The germline gives CDR1 LGHDT, CDR2 YNNKEL (reference sequence). The CDR3 consists of 15 residues. CDR3 coding DNA: TGTGCCAGCAGCCGCTTGGGGGGGGGAACCGGGGAGCTGTTTTTT. Its protein is CASSRLGGGTGELFF. Variable domain in full (rest from reference TRBV3-1 and TRBJ2-2): DTAVSQTPKYLVTQMGNDKSIKCEQNLGHDTMYWYKQDSKKFLKIMFSYNNKELIINETVPNRFSPKSPDKAHLNLHINSLELGDSAVYFCASSRLGGGTGELFFGEGSRLTVL.

This clonotype showed up just a few times. The chain couples TRBV9 to TRBJ1-2, with a tentative D call TRBD1 (5 bases). Germline CDR1 SGDLS, CDR2 YYNGEE. Trimming left V 0 bases short and J 2 bases short, with 8 bases between. The CDR3 contains 14 residues. The CDR3, as DNA: TGTGCCAGCAGCGTAGGGGGCGGAAACTATGGCTACACCTTC. Translating gives CASSVGGGNYGYTF.

The chain uses TRBV24-1 and TRBJ1-6; D is unclear. The CDR3 covers 16 residues. Per germline, CDR1 KGHDR and CDR2 SFDVKD. Trimming removed 5 bases from V and 5 bases from J, with 15 bases in between. The CDR3 nucleotides read TGTGCCACCAGTGCCCACCCCGAACAGCATAATTCACCCCTCCACTTT. Residues: CATSAHPEQHNSPLHF.

J is TRBJ2-7 and V is TRBV7-9; D perhaps matches TRBD2 (6 bases). Germline values: CDR1 SEHNR, CDR2 FQNEAQ (reference sequence). This CDR3 contains 13 residues. Trimming left V 5 bases short and J 0 bases short, with 8 bases between. CDR3 bases: TGTGCCAGCAGCAACGGGGGCTCCTACGAGCAGTACTTC. Residues: CASSNGGSYEQYF.

The CDR3 sequence: CSVGGPGQEEYEQYF. CDR3 DNA sequence: TGCAGCGTGGGTGGGCCGGGACAGGAGGAATACGAGCAGTACTTC. The chain links TRBV29-1 to TRBJ2-7; 8 nucleotides match TRBD1. This CDR3 spans 15 amino acids. Germline values: CDR1 SQVTM, CDR2 ANQGSEA. The V and J ends lost 6 bases and 4 bases, in that order; junction bases with no gene match: 14.

The chain uses TRBV7-9 and TRBJ1-6, with 7 nucleotides matching TRBD1. CDR1 SEHNR and CDR2 FQNEAQ come from the germline V gene (reference sequence). The CDR3 is 14 amino acids. Losses at the gene ends were 3 bases for V and 13 bases for J; bases not matched to a gene: 9. CDR3 protein: CASSLTGPLSPLHF. CDR3 DNA: TGTGCCAGCAGCTTGACAGGGCCGCTATCCCCCCTCCACTTT.

The chain is built from TRBV5-8 and TRBJ2-7; maybe TRBD2 (6 bases). The CDR3 length is 11 residues. Deletions cut 7 bases from V and 1 base from J, with 6 bases between. CDR1 is SGHTS, CDR2 YDEGEE, per germline. This CDR3 is CASRESYEQYF. The CDR3 nucleotides read TGTGCCAGCCGGGAGTCCTACGAGCAGTACTTC.

This chain uses TRBV3-1 with TRBJ2-7, with TRBD1 as a possible D gene (6 bases). CDR3 length: 16 residues. V lost 7 bases and J lost 4, with 23 bases in between. Looked up from germline, CDR1 is LGHDT and CDR2 is YNNKEL (reference sequence). The CDR3 sequence: CASTGTEDSDSYEQYF. Here the CDR3 DNA reads TGTGCCAGCACCGGAACGGAGGACAGCGATTCATACGAGCAGTACTTC.

The rearrangement uses TRBV19 and TRBJ2-7; D possibly corresponds to TRBD2 (5 bases). Germline V gene sequence: CDR1 LNHDA, CDR2 SQIVND (reference sequence). CDR3 length: 14 residues. V was shortened by 3 bases and J by 2 bases, with 11 bases between the two germline ends. CDR3 sequence: CASSIGGSTYEQYF. In DNA, the CDR3 is TGTGCCAGTAGTATCGGAGGCAGCACCTACGAGCAGTACTTC. Filled out from reference TRBV19 and TRBJ2-7, the complete variable domain reads DGGITQSPKYLFRKEGQNVTLSCEQNLNHDAMYWYRQDPGQGLRLIYYSQIVNDFQKGDIAEGYSVSREKKESFPLTVTSAQKNPTAFYLCASSIGGSTYEQYFGPGTRLTVT.

The J gene is TRBJ1-5, the V gene TRBV27; 8 nucleotides agree with TRBD1. The germline V gene has CDR1 MNHEY and CDR2 SMNVEV (reference sequence). The junction had 5 bases not matched to a gene; V was cut back by 5 bases and J by 5 bases. The CDR3 totals 14 residues. CDR3 DNA: TGTGCCAGCAGTCTCGACAGGGGCTATCAGCCCCAGCATTTT. This translates into CASSLDRGYQPQHF.

This chain joins TRBV29-1 and TRBJ2-3, with TRBD1 identical over 10 bases. CDR1 and CDR2 (germline): SQVTM, ANQGSEA. The CDR3 loop spans 13 amino acids. Trimming removed 7 bases from V and 1 base from J; junction bases left unmatched: 2. CDR3 nucleotide sequence: TGCAGCGCCGGGACAGGGGGCACAGATACGCAGTATTTT. Translated: CSAGTGGTDTQYF.

This clonotype is a singleton in its sample. This chain links TRBV4-3 with TRBJ1-1; 8 nucleotides match TRBD1. After removal of 4 bases from V and 0 bases from J, the junction contained 13 bases not matched to a gene. The germline CDR1 and CDR2 sequences are LGHNA and YSLEER. This CDR3 has 18 amino acids. CDR3 nucleotide sequence: TGCGCCAGCAGCCCTACAGCCCCAGGGGGCGATATGAACACTGAAGCTTTCTTT. It specifies CASSPTAPGGDMNTEAFF.

The chain joins TRBV9 to TRBJ2-3; possibly TRBD2 for D (6 bases). Germline V gene data show CDR1 as SGDLS and CDR2 as YYNGEE. The CDR3 length is 17 residues. Between the trimmed V and J ends, which lost 0 bases and 1 base, there was a span of 15 bases. Here the CDR3 reads CASSVDTSREGTDTQYF. The CDR3 nucleotides are TGTGCCAGCAGCGTAGACACTAGCCGAGAAGGCACAGATACGCAGTATTTT.

The gene calls are TRBV9 and TRBJ1-3; 9 bases match TRBD1. The CDR3 length is 14 residues. In germline, CDR1 is SGDLS, CDR2 YYNGEE. V lost 3 bases and J lost 4; bases outside the gene matches: 2. The CDR3 sequence: CASSGGQGGNTIYF. In DNA form, the CDR3 reads TGTGCCAGCAGCGGGGGACAGGGAGGAAACACCATATATTTT.

This clonotype was counted a single time. This chain joins TRBV20-1 and TRBJ2-3; the D is unclear. Germline V CDR1 and CDR2: DFQATT, SNEGSKA (reference sequence). Trimming shortened V by 0 bases and J by 0 bases, and 10 bases separated the two germline ends. The CDR3 consists of 15 residues. The CDR3 loop is CSAREGVTSTDTQYF. The CDR3 DNA reads as TGCAGTGCTAGAGAAGGCGTAACTAGCACAGATACGCAGTATTTT.

The rearrangement uses TRBV21-1 and TRBJ2-5. TRBV21-1 is noted as a pseudogene. The CDR3 is made up of 16 amino acids. CDR3 in amino acids: CASSKLYPKTQETQYF. As DNA, the CDR3 is TGTGCCAGCAGCAAGCTCTACCCGAAAACACAAGAGACCCAGTACTTC.

CDR3 in amino acids: CASSDGTGFGELFF. DNA of the CDR3: TGTGCCAGCAGTGATGGGACAGGGTTCGGGGAGCTGTTTTTT. This chain links TRBV2 with TRBJ2-2; 9 nucleotides match TRBD1. In germline, CDR1 is SNHLY, CDR2 FYNNEI. V lost 3 bases and J lost 7; bases outside the gene matches: 3. The CDR3 loop spans 14 amino acids. Based on the CDR3 plus reference TRBV2 and TRBJ2-2, the full variable domain is EPEVTQTPSHQVTQMGQEVILRCVPISNHLYFYWYRQILGQKVEFLVSFYNNEISEKSEIFDDQFSVERPDGSNFTLKIRSTKLEDSAMYFCASSDGTGFGELFFGEGSRLTVL.

The chain links TRBV6-5 to TRBJ2-7; D ambiguous. CDR1 and CDR2 (germline): MNHEY, SVGAGI. CDR3 length: 12 residues. The ends were cut back, 8 bases at V and 0 bases at J, with 8 bases in the middle. The CDR3 spells CASWTSSYEQYF. The CDR3 DNA sequence: TGTGCCAGCTGGACGAGCTCCTACGAGCAGTACTTC.

The chain joins TRBV2 to TRBJ1-4; the D is unclear. CDR3 length: 14 residues. Germline CDR1 is SNHLY and CDR2 is FYNNEI. With 4 bases removed from V and 4 bases from J, the gap between germline ends came to 10 bases. This CDR3 is CASSVFDGNEKLFF. The CDR3 DNA follows: TGTGCCAGCAGTGTATTTGACGGTAATGAAAAACTGTTTTTT. Full variable domain (outside the CDR3, taken from reference TRBV2 and TRBJ1-4): EPEVTQTPSHQVTQMGQEVILRCVPISNHLYFYWYRQILGQKVEFLVSFYNNEISEKSEIFDDQFSVERPDGSNFTLKIRSTKLEDSAMYFCASSVFDGNEKLFFGSGTQLSVL.

The V gene is TRBV7-8, the J gene TRBJ2-7; D ambiguous. V lost 5 bases, J lost 2 bases, and 10 bases lay in between. The CDR3 is 13 residues long. Per the germline V gene, CDR1 is SGHVS and CDR2 is FQNEAQ. The CDR3 is CASSPPQAYEQYF. CDR3 nucleotides: TGTGCCAGCAGCCCGCCACAAGCCTACGAGCAGTACTTC.

This rearrangement joins TRBV20-1 to TRBJ2-3; possible D gene TRBD2, 7 bases. With 6 bases removed from V and 10 bases from J, the gap between germline ends came to 26 bases. This CDR3 is 15 amino acids long. In germline, CDR1 is DFQATT, CDR2 SNEGSKA (reference sequence). The DNA of the CDR3 is TGCAGTGCAACGGGGGGATCCGGGGGCGTCTTGGCGCAGTATTTT. It encodes CSATGGSGGVLAQYF.

The chain combines TRBV5-1 with TRBJ1-4; TRBD1 aligns across 8 bases. Germline trimming cut 5 bases from V and 8 bases from J; bases unmatched to any gene: 11. CDR1 SGHRS and CDR2 YFSETQ come from the germline V gene. The length of the CDR3 is 15 residues. The CDR3 loop reads CASRPPTGEGEKLFF. The DNA of the CDR3 is TGCGCCAGCAGACCCCCGACAGGGGAGGGGGAAAAACTGTTTTTT.

V is TRBV7-2 and J is TRBJ2-7; the match to TRBD2 covers 7 bases. This CDR3 is 14 amino acids long. The V gene's germline CDR1 is SGHTA and CDR2 FQGNSA. With V trimmed by 5 bases and J by 3 bases, 7 bases remained unmatched. CDR3: CASSPGLVRYEQYF. The CDR3 DNA reads as TGTGCCAGCAGCCCCGGACTAGTACGCTACGAGCAGTACTTC.

The rearrangement links TRBV18 to TRBJ2-1; possible D gene TRBD1, 5 bases. There are 16 residues in the CDR3. The V end was cut by 0 bases, the J end by 5 bases, with 14 bases between. Germline V gives CDR1 KGHSH, CDR2 LQKENI. DNA of the CDR3: TGTGCCAGCTCACCACCTATGGGGCATCTTGACAATGAGCAGTTCTTC. The encoded protein is CASSPPMGHLDNEQFF.

The genes are TRBV20-1 and TRBJ2-7, with D perhaps TRBD1 or TRBD2 (5 bases each). The CDR3 loop spans 16 amino acids. The germline V gene has CDR1 DFQATT and CDR2 SNEGSKA (reference sequence). Between the trimmed V and J ends, which lost 1 base and 3 bases, there was a span of 19 bases. The CDR3 loop is CSARAYQRQRSYEQYF. CDR3 DNA sequence: TGCAGTGCTAGAGCCTATCAAAGACAGCGGAGCTACGAGCAGTACTTC.